This TCR beta chain was identified in a study of blood T cell repertoires in COVID-19. Study context: T cells, B-cell-depleted T cells, or PBMCs provided the cDNA or gDNA that served as material.

Germline loops: CDR1 MNHEY, CDR2 SVGEGT. The CDR3 is made up of 15 amino acids. Losses at the gene ends were 6 bases for V and 2 bases for J; bases not matched to a gene: 6. The authors' processing: Reference gene primer amplification gave estimated nucleated cell counts. Here immunoSEQ multiplex PCR was the method, and the copy in TCRdb shows in-frame clones only, minus some. V, J and clone size derive from that table, while D and trimming were established from the DNA sequence. The sample lists 40,000 to 60,000 clones, roughly 84% occurring once. Sequencing was done on a sample of peripheral blood. This sequence joins TRBV6-2 or TRBV6-3 and TRBJ2-3; 9 nucleotides line up with TRBD2. The receptor was derived from a man aged 50 or older with acute or convalescent COVID-19. The CDR3 bases are TGTGCCAGCAGACCTAGCGGGGCTTACACAGATACGCAGTATTTT. It translates to CASRPSGAYTDTQYF.